The T cell receptor beta chain under discussion was sequenced for a study of shared clonotypes between healthy human individuals. On this clone: Its antigen is unidentified.

Per the study methods: Filtering was not the same, since immunoSEQ gave junction-only sequences without quality scores. The data were produced by immunoSEQ multiplex PCR, yet TCRdb's version contains in-frame clones alone and is incomplete. That table gives V, J and clone size, and the DNA gave D and trimming. The data contain roughly 2.4 million clones, approximately 96% of them seen just once; the ten biggest clones take up 0.13%. The CDR3 is made up of 21 amino acids. CDR1 is SGHRS, CDR2 YFSETQ, per germline. Losses at the gene ends were 2 bases for V and 0 bases for J; bases not matched to a gene: 16. Study-wide results and limits: The diversity represented, both genetic and in exposure history, was limited by few donors. The study found about 5% of naive CD4 clonotypes shared across four donors.

The sequencing sample was made of naive CD4+ T cells sorted from blood. The subset here: CD45RA+ positively selected. The origin of this receptor is a man younger than 35 in good health. The chain employs TRBV5-1 and TRBJ2-7, with 14 bases fitting TRBD2. CDR3 nucleotide sequence: TGCGCCAGCAGCTTTCTTTACCGGGGACTAGCGGGGGCCAGGAGCTCCTACGAGCAGTACTTC. It encodes CASSFLYRGLAGARSSYEQYF.